The next 31 T cell receptor beta chains were all read from a single sample in a study of T cell changes during pregnancy in multiple sclerosis. Sequencing was performed with immunoSEQ multiplex PCR; in TCRdb, only in-frame clones are kept and a portion is missing. Of fewer than 70,000 clones detected, roughly 93% appear once; the ten largest clones hold approximately 1.5%. Here the sequenced sample was peripheral blood, taken in the third trimester of pregnancy. Source of these receptors: a female donor with multiple sclerosis, enrolled in a pregnancy study.

The chain uses TRBV15 and TRBJ1-4, with D tentatively TRBD1 (5 bases). The germline V gene has CDR1 LNHNV and CDR2 YYDKDF (reference sequence). V lost 1 base and J lost 8, with 17 bases in between. The CDR3 is 16 amino acids. The CDR3 bases are TGTGCCACCAGCAGAGGCACCAGGGTGGGGCGCGAAAAACTGTTTTTT. Protein sequence: CATSRGTRVGREKLFF. Supplemented by reference TRBV15 and TRBJ1-4, the full variable domain reads DAMVIQNPRYQVTQFGKPVTLSCSQTLNHNVMYWYQQKSSQAPKLLFHYYDKDFNNEADTPDNFQSRRPNTSFCFLDIRSPGLGDTAMYLCATSRGTRVGREKLFFGSGTQLSVL.

The chain joins TRBV7-9 to TRBJ2-5; 7 nucleotides align to TRBD1. The CDR3 consists of 14 residues. CDR1 is SEHNR, CDR2 FQNEAQ, per germline (reference sequence). J lost 5 bases, V lost 3 bases, and 6 bases had no gene match. In DNA, the CDR3 is TGTGCCAGCAGCTTTGTAGGGGGCGAGGAGACCCAGTACTTC. It translates to CASSFVGGEETQYF.

The chain has TRBV18 and TRBJ1-1; tentatively, D is TRBD1 (5 bases). From germline, CDR1 is KGHSH and CDR2 LQKENI. Trimming stripped 3 bases from V and 3 bases from J, with 11 bases between. The CDR3 length is 14 residues. CDR3 in amino acids: CASSPPKGDTEAFF. For the CDR3, the DNA is TGTGCCAGCTCACCCCCTAAAGGGGACACTGAAGCTTTCTTT.

The rearrangement uses TRBV6-6 and TRBJ2-1; possibly TRBD1 for D (6 bases). This CDR3 region has 15 residues. The germline V and J ends were trimmed by 6 bases and 3 bases, with 15 bases remaining between them. From germline, CDR1 is MNHNY and CDR2 SVGAGI (reference sequence). CDR3 DNA sequence: TGTGCCAGCAGCCTAACAGGGATGGACTACAATGAGCAGTTCTTC. This gives the protein CASSLTGMDYNEQFF.

The V and J genes are TRBV5-4 and TRBJ1-2, with TRBD1 matching 8 bases. Trimming took 3 bases from V and 4 from J; bases not matched to a gene: 5. Germline assignment: CDR1 SGHNT and CDR2 YYREEE (reference sequence). This CDR3 comprises 14 residues. In DNA form, the CDR3 reads TGTGCCAGCAGCTCCGGGACAGGAGGCTATGGCTACACCTTC. It specifies CASSSGTGGYGYTF.

This clone has just one count. This rearrangement joins TRBV12-2 to TRBJ2-1; the table calls TRBD1, which could not be checked here. TRBV12-2 corresponds to a pseudogene. The CDR3 extends over 15 amino acids. This CDR3 reads CASRSIQGAYNEQFF. The CDR3 DNA reads TGTGCAAGTCGCTCTATCCAGGGTGCCTACAATGAGCAGTTCTTC.

The V gene is TRBV29-1, the J gene TRBJ1-1; 9 bases fit TRBD1. This CDR3 spans 13 amino acids. Germline-derived CDR1 and CDR2 are SQVTM and ANQGSEA. V lost 5 bases and J lost 4; bases outside the gene matches: 5. The CDR3 coding sequence is TGCAGCGTTTACAGGGGGCGCGTCACTGAAGCTTTCTTT. Translation gives CSVYRGRVTEAFF.

The rearrangement uses TRBV9 and TRBJ2-5, with D maybe TRBD2 (6 bases). The V end was cut by 0 bases, the J end by 5 bases, with 14 bases between. This CDR3 comprises 15 residues. CDR1 and CDR2 from the germline V gene are SGDLS and YYNGEE. The CDR3 sequence is CASSVGEVGLETQYF. CDR3 sequence (DNA): TGTGCCAGCAGCGTAGGGGAGGTGGGGTTGGAGACCCAGTACTTC.

This clone was seen once. The V gene is TRBV5-6, the J gene TRBJ2-2; TRBD1 is a possible D gene (5 bases). This CDR3 has 15 residues. The germline gives CDR1 SGHDT, CDR2 YYEEEE. With 1 base removed from V and 7 bases from J, the gap between germline ends came to 14 bases. The CDR3 region is CASSLTLGADGELFF. The CDR3 DNA is TGTGCCAGCAGCTTGACGTTAGGGGCCGACGGGGAGCTGTTTTTT.

The V gene is TRBV4-3, the J gene TRBJ1-2, with D possibly matching TRBD1 (5 bases). CDR1 is LGHNA and CDR2 is YSLEER in the germline V gene. Trimming shortened V by 4 bases and J by 5 bases, and 17 bases separated the two germline ends. The CDR3 extends over 15 amino acids. The CDR3 coding sequence is TGCGCCAGCAGCCGGAGACCAGGGTCTCCGTATGGCTACACCTTC. The encoded protein is CASSRRPGSPYGYTF.

This clone was detected only once. The chain links TRBV5-1 to TRBJ2-5; D perhaps matches TRBD2 (7 bases). This CDR3 has 14 amino acids. The V and J ends lost 7 bases and 4 bases respectively, with 17 bases between them. From germline, CDR1 is SGHRS and CDR2 YFSETQ. The DNA for the CDR3 is TGCGCCAGCGAGGTAGGGGGGGGCCGAGAGACCCAGTACTTC. Its translation is CASEVGGGRETQYF.

This chain connects TRBV5-1 to TRBJ2-5; 12 nucleotides match TRBD2. Unmatched junction bases numbered 6, after V lost 7 bases and J lost 2 bases. CDR3 length: 15 amino acids. CDR1 SGHRS and CDR2 YFSETQ come from the germline V gene. The CDR3 DNA is TGCGCCAGCTGCTCCGGACTAGCGGGGCAAGAGACCCAGTACTTC. Translated: CASCSGLAGQETQYF.

This clone was observed a few times. V gene TRBV6-1 combines with J gene TRBJ1-2; 8 bases map to TRBD1. In germline, CDR1 is MNHNS, CDR2 SASEGT. V lost 5 bases and J lost 5; bases outside the gene matches: 10. CDR3 length equals 15 residues. The CDR3 spells CASSRDPGTGYGYTF. CDR3 sequence (DNA): TGTGCCAGCAGTAGAGATCCTGGGACAGGTTATGGCTACACCTTC.

This clone was observed at least ten times. The rearrangement joins TRBV2 to TRBJ2-7, with D tentatively TRBD1 (8 bases). V lost 9 bases and J 6 bases, leaving 15 bases between the germline ends. This CDR3 is 12 amino acids long. Germline V gives CDR1 SNHLY, CDR2 FYNNEI. CDR3 sequence: CASRTGRVEQYF. DNA of the CDR3: TGTGCCAGTAGGACAGGGAGGGTCGAGCAGTACTTC.

This rearrangement joins TRBV7-3 to TRBJ1-1; TRBD1 matches at 7 bases. Losses at the gene ends were 5 bases for V and 2 bases for J; bases not matched to a gene: 5. CDR3 length: 14 residues. Germline CDR1 is SGHTA and CDR2 is FQGTGA. The CDR3 sequence is CASSISGGNTEAFF. DNA of the CDR3: TGTGCCAGCAGCATTTCAGGGGGTAACACTGAAGCTTTCTTT. The full variable domain, rest sourced from reference TRBV7-3 and TRBJ1-1, is GAGVSQTPSNKVTEKGKYVELRCDPISGHTALYWYRQSLGQGPEFLIYFQGTGAADDSGLPNDRFFAVRPEGSVSTLKIQRTERGDSAVYLCASSISGGNTEAFFGQGTRLTVV.

This clone was seen a few times. This chain joins TRBV29-1 and TRBJ1-1; no clear D. V was shortened by 4 bases and J by 4 bases, with 16 bases between the two germline ends. Germline CDR1 is SQVTM and CDR2 is ANQGSEA. The CDR3 covers 14 residues. CDR3 coding DNA: TGCAGCGTTGTGGTCAGTGTGAGCGTCACTGAAGCTTTCTTT. Amino acids: CSVVVSVSVTEAFF.

The chain is built from TRBV6-1 and TRBJ1-5, with TRBD1 matching over 9 bases. Trimming removed 2 bases from V and 4 bases from J; junction bases left unmatched: 12. Germline V gene data show CDR1 as MNHNS and CDR2 as SASEGT. The length of the CDR3 is 18 residues. CDR3 DNA: TGTGCCAGCAGTGAACTAGGACAGGGGTTGGACCGGAATCAGCCCCAGCATTTT. Encoded protein: CASSELGQGLDRNQPQHF.

The chain is built from TRBV7-2 and TRBJ2-7; the match to TRBD2 covers 8 bases. There are 15 residues in the CDR3. Germline V lookup: CDR1 SGHTA, CDR2 FQGNSA. With V trimmed by 5 bases and J by 3 bases, 9 bases remained unmatched. CDR3 loop: CASSPRLANGYEQYF. The CDR3 DNA sequence: TGTGCCAGCAGCCCGCGACTAGCGAATGGCTACGAGCAGTACTTC.

The V call is TRBV19, the J call TRBJ2-7; D might be TRBD1 (6 bases). Germline V gene sequence: CDR1 LNHDA, CDR2 SQIVND (reference sequence). V was clipped by 7 bases and J by 6 bases, with 16 bases between them. This CDR3 has 13 amino acids. The CDR3 loop reads CASTRPGTSEQYF. As DNA, the CDR3 is TGTGCCAGTACCCGTCCCGGGACAAGCGAGCAGTACTTC.

The V call is TRBV18, the J call TRBJ2-7; 8 bases align to TRBD1. The germline V gene encodes CDR1 KGHSH and CDR2 LQKENI. The CDR3 consists of 16 residues. The junction had 5 bases not matched to a gene; V was cut back by 1 base and J by 0 bases. The CDR3, as DNA: TGTGCCAGCTCACCACAGACAGGGGCCGTCTCCTACGAGCAGTACTTC. Protein product: CASSPQTGAVSYEQYF.

The chain has TRBV19 and TRBJ2-5, with 9 bases matching TRBD2. Germline CDR1 LNHDA, CDR2 SQIVND (reference sequence). The CDR3 is 16 amino acids. The V segment lost 3 bases and the J segment 5 bases; nucleotides outside the gene matches: 10. CDR3 sequence (DNA): TGTGCCAGTAGTATTCTAGCGGGGTACCCACCGGAGACCCAGTACTTC. Residues: CASSILAGYPPETQYF.

In this sample, this clone turned up a few times. The chain uses TRBV4-3 and TRBJ2-3; D gene unclear. The CDR3 consists of 13 residues. Trimming shortened V by 3 bases and J by 3 bases, and 7 bases separated the two germline ends. From germline, CDR1 is LGHNA and CDR2 YSLEER. For the CDR3, the DNA is TGCGCCAGCAGCCATAGTGCGACAGATACGCAGTATTTT. Its translation is CASSHSATDTQYF.

The V gene is TRBV6-1, the J gene TRBJ1-4, with 7 bases identical to TRBD1. Germline V CDR1 and CDR2: MNHNS, SASEGT. The CDR3 is 15 amino acids. The V gene end was trimmed by 0 bases and the J gene end by 6 bases; junction bases not matched to a gene: 4. CDR3 region: CASSEAGGEYEKLFF. In DNA form, the CDR3 reads TGTGCCAGCAGTGAAGCAGGGGGCGAATATGAAAAACTGTTTTTT.

The V gene is TRBV5-1, the J gene TRBJ1-1; D is unresolved. Between the trimmed V and J ends, which lost 0 bases and 1 base, there was a span of 7 bases. Germline V CDR1 and CDR2: SGHRS, YFSETQ. CDR3 length: 14 residues. CDR3 in DNA: TGCGCCAGCAGCTTGGACAGTTGGAACACTGAAGCTTTCTTT. Translation gives CASSLDSWNTEAFF.

The chain employs TRBV18 and TRBJ2-1, with D possibly being TRBD1 (6 bases). CDR3 length: 15 amino acids. Germline CDR1 KGHSH, CDR2 LQKENI. The germline V and J ends were trimmed by 2 bases and 5 bases, with 13 bases remaining between them. This CDR3 reads CASSPEGEYNNEQFF. The CDR3 DNA follows: TGTGCCAGCTCACCAGAGGGGGAGTACAACAATGAGCAGTTCTTC.

This clone has only a few counts. This chain uses TRBV2 with TRBJ1-6; D remains unclear. The CDR3 is 13 residues long. Germline V gene sequence: CDR1 SNHLY, CDR2 FYNNEI. V was pared by 6 bases and J by 6 bases, with 9 bases between. CDR3 DNA: TGTGCCAGCAGCACCAGGCTTAATTCACCCCTCCACTTT. Amino acids: CASSTRLNSPLHF. Using reference TRBV2 and TRBJ1-6 for the parts outside the CDR3, the full variable domain is EPEVTQTPSHQVTQMGQEVILRCVPISNHLYFYWYRQILGQKVEFLVSFYNNEISEKSEIFDDQFSVERPDGSNFTLKIRSTKLEDSAMYFCASSTRLNSPLHFGNGTRLTVT.

The table lists this clone with a few counts. This rearrangement joins TRBV30 to TRBJ1-4; the match to TRBD1 covers 8 bases. J gave up 3 bases and V 2 bases, and 8 bases lay outside the gene matches. This CDR3 region has 16 residues. Germline V gene sequence: CDR1 GTSNPN, CDR2 SVGIG (reference sequence). The chain's CDR3 is CAWSLAGGSSNEKLFF. CDR3 nucleotides: TGTGCCTGGAGTTTGGCAGGGGGCAGCTCTAATGAAAAACTGTTTTTT.

The chain employs TRBV19 and TRBJ1-1; TRBD1 aligns across 9 bases. J gave up 0 bases and V 10 bases, and 9 bases lay outside the gene matches. This CDR3 spans 15 amino acids. Germline CDR1 LNHDA, CDR2 SQIVND (reference sequence). This chain's CDR3 is CATQDRGNMNTEAFF. The CDR3 region has the DNA TGTGCCACCCAGGACAGGGGCAATATGAACACTGAAGCTTTCTTT.

The gene calls are TRBV5-4 and TRBJ2-5; TRBD2 aligns across 8 bases. Germline trimming cut 4 bases from V and 5 bases from J; bases unmatched to any gene: 10. Germline CDR1 SGHNT, CDR2 YYREEE (reference sequence). CDR3 length equals 15 residues. CDR3 sequence reads: CASSPTSGGMETQYF. DNA of the CDR3: TGTGCCAGCAGCCCTACCTCGGGGGGGATGGAGACCCAGTACTTC.

This sequence joins TRBV4-1 and TRBJ1-3; tentatively, D is TRBD1 (6 bases). The ends were cut back, 3 bases at V and 3 bases at J, with 12 bases in the middle. The CDR3 runs 15 residues. Looked up from germline, CDR1 is MGHRA and CDR2 is YSYEKL. CDR3 nucleotide sequence: TGCGCCAGCAGCCAGGAACAGGGCTATGGAAACACCATATATTTT. This encodes CASSQEQGYGNTIYF.

This clone was seen once. The rearrangement links TRBV6-5 to TRBJ2-5; 7 nucleotides line up with TRBD2. The CDR3 consists of 14 residues. Trimming removed 4 bases from V and 4 bases from J; junction bases left unmatched: 6. Germline V gene sequence: CDR1 MNHEY, CDR2 SVGAGI. The CDR3, as DNA: TGTGCCAGCAGTTCAGGGAGGGGAGGAGAGACCCAGTACTTC. It encodes CASSSGRGGETQYF.